These 4 T cell receptor beta chains were sequenced from one sample in a study of metastatic and nonmetastatic thyroid tumors. Thyroid surgery was preceded by no treatment in any patient. With MiXCR, TCRdb called clones anew from the PCR reads. Of about 15,000 clones detected, 30% to 35% appear once; the ten largest clones hold under 12%. Sequenced material: blood. The origin of the receptors is a female donor with papillary thyroid cancer or a benign thyroid nodule (not recorded which). Some clones in this sample may be carry-over from other donors' samples.

The chain has TRBV7-3 and TRBJ2-5; 7 bases agree with TRBD2. Germline V lookup: CDR1 SGHTA, CDR2 FQGTGA. Trimming removed 3 bases from V and 13 bases from J; junction bases left unmatched: 11. This CDR3 contains 13 residues. The CDR3 reads CASSFQGGEARYF. The CDR3 DNA reads TGTGCCAGCAGCTTTCAGGGAGGGGAGGCCCGGTACTTC.

This chain connects TRBV10-1 to TRBJ2-5; D perhaps matches TRBD1 (5 bases). The V gene lost 3 bases and the J gene lost 9 bases, with 11 bases spanning the gap. The CDR3 contains 12 residues. Germline CDR1 WNHNN, CDR2 SYGVQD (reference sequence). The CDR3 coding sequence is TGCGCCAGCAGTGATTCAGGGAACCCCCAGTACTTC. Protein sequence: CASSDSGNPQYF.

In its sample, this clone ranks as medium-sized. The rearrangement links TRBV7-8 to TRBJ1-1; a possible D gene is TRBD1 (5 bases). Deletions cut 0 bases from V and 1 base from J, with 18 bases between. The CDR3 contains 18 residues. Germline CDR1 SGHVS, CDR2 FQNEAQ. The CDR3 coding sequence is TGTGCCAGCAGCTTAGCGCTGGGGCTACGGCAGAGGAACACTGAAGCTTTCTTT. Amino acid sequence: CASSLALGLRQRNTEAFF.

In its sample, this clone ranks as medium-sized. The V gene is TRBV12-3 or TRBV12-4, the J gene TRBJ2-3, with 7 bases lining up with TRBD1. The CDR3 is 17 residues long. V shed 8 bases, J shed 2 bases, and the junction held 16 bases outside the gene matches. The CDR3 spells CASSGGGSSKYTDTQYF. Here the CDR3 DNA reads TGTGCCAGCTCAGGGGGTGGCTCCTCGAAATACACAGATACGCAGTATTTT.